Sequencing of this T cell receptor beta chain was carried out in a study of cytomegalovirus exposure and HLA in healthy donors. Overall study findings and caveats: Most TCR beta V segments were productive about 87% or about 30% of the time in an earlier analysis. TCR beta V- and J-gene trimming was later associated with a missense DCLRE1C variant. Several of the most significant clusters appeared linked to common viral pathogens, based on a later analysis. TCR beta sequences reportedly predicted most subjects' HLA-A and HLA-B alleles accurately.

With 60 Vbeta and 13 Jbeta primers, the PCR was carried out. Only in-frame clones appear in the TCRdb table, and some are missing; sequencing was by immunoSEQ multiplex PCR. The table shows 180,000 or so clones, with around 86% occurring only once. To note about this clone: Antigen specificity is unknown.

The sequence derives from a woman aged 45-60 years in good health and CMV-seropositive. Sequenced sample: PBMCs.

The CDR3 DNA follows: TGTGCCAGCAGCTGGGGAGGGGGGAGTACCGGGGAGCTGTTTTTT. It encodes CASSWGGGSTGELFF. The gene calls are TRBV5-5 and TRBJ2-2, with D perhaps matching TRBD2 (7 bases). Germline values: CDR1 SGHKS, CDR2 YYEKEE (reference sequence). V lost 3 bases to trimming and J lost 5 bases, with 14 bases between them. This CDR3 comprises 15 residues.